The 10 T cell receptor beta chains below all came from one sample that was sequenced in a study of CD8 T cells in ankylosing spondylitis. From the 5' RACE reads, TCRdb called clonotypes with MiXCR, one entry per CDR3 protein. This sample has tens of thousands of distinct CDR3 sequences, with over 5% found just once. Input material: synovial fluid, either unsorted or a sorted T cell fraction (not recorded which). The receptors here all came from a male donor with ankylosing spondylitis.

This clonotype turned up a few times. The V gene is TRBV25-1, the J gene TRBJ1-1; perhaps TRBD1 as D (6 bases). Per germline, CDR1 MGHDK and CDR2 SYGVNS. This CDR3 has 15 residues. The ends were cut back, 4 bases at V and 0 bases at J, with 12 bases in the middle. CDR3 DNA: TGTGCCAGCAGTGCCCCCAGGGGACTGAACACTGAAGCTTTCTTT. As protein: CASSAPRGLNTEAFF.

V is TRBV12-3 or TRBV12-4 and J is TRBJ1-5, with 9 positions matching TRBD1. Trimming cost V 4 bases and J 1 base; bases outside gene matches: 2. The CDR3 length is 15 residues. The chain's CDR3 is CASSYGTGSNQPQHF. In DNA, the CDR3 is TGTGCCAGCAGTTATGGGACAGGGAGCAATCAGCCCCAGCATTTT.

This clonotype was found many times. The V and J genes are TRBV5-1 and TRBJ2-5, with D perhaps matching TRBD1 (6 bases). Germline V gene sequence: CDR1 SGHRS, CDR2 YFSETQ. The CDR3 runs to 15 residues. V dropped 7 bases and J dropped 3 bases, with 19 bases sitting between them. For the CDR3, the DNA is TGCGCCAGCCAAGGGGGTGGCTTTCCCGAAGAGACCCAGTACTTC. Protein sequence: CASQGGGFPEETQYF.

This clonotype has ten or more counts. In DNA form, the CDR3 reads TGTGCCAGCAGGACAGGGGGCTCCGGGGAGCTGTTTTTT. Translation: CASRTGGSGELFF. The chain recombines TRBV28 with TRBJ2-2; 10 bases agree with TRBD1. The CDR3 is 13 amino acids. CDR1 MDHEN and CDR2 SYDVKM come from the germline V gene. V lost 6 bases and J lost 6; bases outside the gene matches: 1.

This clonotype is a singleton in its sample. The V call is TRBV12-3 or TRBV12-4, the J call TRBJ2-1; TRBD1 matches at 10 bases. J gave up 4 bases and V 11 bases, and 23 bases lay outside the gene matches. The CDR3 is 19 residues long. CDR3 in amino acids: CAFSFRPGPGTGVYNEQFF. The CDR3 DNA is TGTGCCTTCAGTTTCCGACCCGGACCCGGGACAGGGGTATACAATGAGCAGTTCTTC.

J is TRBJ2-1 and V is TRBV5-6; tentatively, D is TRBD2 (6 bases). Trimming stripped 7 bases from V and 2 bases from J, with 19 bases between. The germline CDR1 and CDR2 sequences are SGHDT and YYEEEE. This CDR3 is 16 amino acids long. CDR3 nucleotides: TGTGCCAGCGGCCCGGTGCTGACTAGAGCCTACAATGAGCAGTTCTTC. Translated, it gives CASGPVLTRAYNEQFF.

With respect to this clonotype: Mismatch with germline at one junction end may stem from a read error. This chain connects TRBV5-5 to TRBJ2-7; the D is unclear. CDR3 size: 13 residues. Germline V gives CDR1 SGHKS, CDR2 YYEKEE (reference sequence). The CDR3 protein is CAISLGPPVEQYF. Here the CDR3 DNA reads TGTGCCATCAGCTTAGGGCCCCCGGTCGAGCAGTACTTC.

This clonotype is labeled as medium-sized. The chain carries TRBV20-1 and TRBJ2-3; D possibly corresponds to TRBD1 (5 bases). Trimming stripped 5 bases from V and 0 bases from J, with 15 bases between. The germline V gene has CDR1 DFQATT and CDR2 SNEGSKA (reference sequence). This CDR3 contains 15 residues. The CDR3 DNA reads TGCAGTGCTTCGATGGTGGGGCTGAGCACAGATACGCAGTATTTT. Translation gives CSASMVGLSTDTQYF.

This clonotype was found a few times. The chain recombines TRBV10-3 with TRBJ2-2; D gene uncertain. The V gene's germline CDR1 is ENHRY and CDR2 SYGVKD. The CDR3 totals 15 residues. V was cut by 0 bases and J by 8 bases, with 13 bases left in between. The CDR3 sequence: CAISESGSWRGELFF. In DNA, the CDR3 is TGTGCCATCAGTGAGTCTGGATCCTGGCGGGGGGAGCTGTTTTTT.

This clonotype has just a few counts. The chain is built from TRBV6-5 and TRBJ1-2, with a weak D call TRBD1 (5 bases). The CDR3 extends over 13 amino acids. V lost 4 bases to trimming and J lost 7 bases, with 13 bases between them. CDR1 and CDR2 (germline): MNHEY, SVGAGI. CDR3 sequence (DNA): TGTGCCAGCAGTTCGCAGGGAATTAGTGGCTACACCTTC. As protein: CASSSQGISGYTF.